This TCR beta chain was captured in a study of neoadjuvant anti-PD-1 for oral cavity cancer. The CDR3 has 14 amino acids. CDR1 SGHAT and CDR2 FQNNGV come from the germline V gene. With V trimmed by 5 bases and J by 10 bases, 5 bases remained unmatched. Produced via immunoSEQ multiplex PCR; TCRdb's table is partial and in-frame only. Of about 68,000 clones listed, more than 75% are singletons. The sample's time point: after neoadjuvant nivolumab, at surgical resection. Patients had newly diagnosed, untreated stage II-IVA oral cavity squamous cell carcinoma. The specimen was PBMCs, collected after nivolumab (anti-PD-1) treatment. This receptor was identified in a person aged 35-79 years with oral cavity squamous cell carcinoma. The chain uses TRBV11-2 and TRBJ2-1; 13 bases are shared with TRBD2. CDR3: CASSTLTSGREQFF. The DNA for the CDR3 is TGTGCCAGCAGCACCCTGACTAGCGGGAGGGAGCAGTTCTTC.